The 12 T cell receptor beta chains below come from one sample, sequenced in a study of blood T cell repertoires in COVID-19. Clones were read by immunoSEQ multiplex PCR, and TCRdb kept only the in-frame ones, dropping some. The table has approximately 110,000 clones, approximately 79% seen once. Sequencing was performed on peripheral blood. These receptors all come from a man aged 65 to 85 with active or convalescent COVID-19.

The rearrangement joins TRBV11-2 to TRBJ2-7; D uncertain. Germline CDR1 and CDR2: SGHAT and FQNNGV. This CDR3 has 16 residues. Trimming took off 1 base at V and 0 bases at J, with 13 bases between the two ends. The CDR3 protein is CASSLVTGWSSYEQYF. The CDR3 region has the DNA TGTGCCAGCAGCTTAGTTACCGGGTGGAGCTCCTACGAGCAGTACTTC.

The chain links TRBV12-3 or TRBV12-4 to TRBJ1-5, with a possible D match to TRBD1 (6 bases). This CDR3 region has 13 residues. The V gene lost 4 bases and the J gene lost 7 bases, with 11 bases spanning the gap. The DNA for the CDR3 is TGTGCCAGCAGTTCCCTGGACAGCCAGCCCCAGCATTTT. It is translated as CASSSLDSQPQHF.

The V gene is TRBV20-1, the J gene TRBJ2-7; D might be TRBD2 (6 bases). CDR3 length: 11 residues. The germline V gene encodes CDR1 DFQATT and CDR2 SNEGSKA (reference sequence). Trimming removed 6 bases at V and 4 bases at J, with 10 bases between. The CDR3 DNA reads TGCAGTGCGGCGGGGTCTTACGAGCAGTACTTC. As protein: CSAAGSYEQYF.

V usage is TRBV2 and J usage is TRBJ2-3, with 11 bases fitting TRBD1. V gave up 4 bases and J gave up 5 bases; unmatched junction bases: 2. Germline loops: CDR1 SNHLY, CDR2 FYNNEI. This CDR3 has 14 amino acids. This CDR3 is CASSAGQGEDTQYF. As DNA, the CDR3 is TGTGCCAGCAGTGCGGGACAGGGGGAAGATACGCAGTATTTT.

This chain joins TRBV5-1 and TRBJ2-3, with TRBD1 matching over 12 bases. Germline CDR1 and CDR2: SGHRS and YFSETQ. Unmatched junction bases numbered 5, after V lost 4 bases and J lost 5 bases. This CDR3 comprises 15 residues. CDR3 amino acids: CASSGGQGAGDTQYF. The DNA for the CDR3 is TGCGCCAGCAGCGGGGGACAGGGGGCTGGAGATACGCAGTATTTT.

The chain couples TRBV6-6 to TRBJ1-3; D gene ambiguous. V lost 2 bases and J lost 5, with 16 bases in between. Germline assignment: CDR1 MNHNY and CDR2 SVGAGI (reference sequence). CDR3 length equals 16 residues. CDR3 bases: TGTGCCAGCAGTTACGGCCCCCGGAGGCCCAGAAACACCATATATTTT. It yields the protein CASSYGPRRPRNTIYF.

This chain links TRBV30 with TRBJ1-4; D perhaps matches TRBD1 (6 bases). Germline assignment: CDR1 GTSNPN and CDR2 SVGIG (reference sequence). The CDR3 is 14 amino acids. V was pared by 2 bases and J by 7 bases, with 14 bases between. The CDR3 nucleotides are TGTGCCTGGAGTACTATGGGGGCGGGTGAAAAACTGTTTTTT. This sequence encodes CAWSTMGAGEKLFF.

The V call is TRBV6-5, the J call TRBJ1-1, with 8 bases fitting TRBD1. CDR1 is MNHEY and CDR2 is SVGAGI in the germline V gene. CDR3 size: 14 residues. Trimming took 3 bases from V and 5 from J; bases not matched to a gene: 5. Here the CDR3 DNA reads TGTGCCAGCAGTTATCAGGGGGCGCGGACTGAAGCTTTCTTT. Translating it yields CASSYQGARTEAFF.

The rearrangement joins TRBV29-1 to TRBJ1-1; 12 bases align to TRBD1. CDR3 length equals 13 residues. J lost 4 bases, V lost 7 bases, and 4 bases had no gene match. From germline, CDR1 is SQVTM and CDR2 ANQGSEA. CDR3 amino acids: CSAVGQGATEAFF. For the CDR3, the DNA is TGCAGCGCCGTGGGACAGGGGGCCACTGAAGCTTTCTTT.

V and J are TRBV5-1 and TRBJ1-1; TRBD1 might be the D (6 bases). The CDR3 sequence is 15 residues long. The germline V gene has CDR1 SGHRS and CDR2 YFSETQ. Deletions cut 0 bases from V and 1 base from J, with 10 bases between. The chain's CDR3 is CASSLAGHQNTEAFF. The CDR3 coding sequence is TGCGCCAGCAGCTTGGCGGGACACCAGAACACTGAAGCTTTCTTT.

The sample holds one count of this clone. This rearrangement joins TRBV11-2 to TRBJ1-1; 8 bases map to TRBD1. Losses at the gene ends were 4 bases for V and 4 bases for J; bases not matched to a gene: 5. CDR1 and CDR2 from the germline V gene are SGHAT and FQNNGV. CDR3 length equals 14 residues. The CDR3 bases are TGTGCCAGCAGCTCGCAGGGGGCTATCACTGAAGCTTTCTTT. It codes for CASSSQGAITEAFF.

This clone appeared a few times. This chain joins TRBV28 and TRBJ1-4; 7 nucleotides match TRBD1. The germline CDR1 and CDR2 sequences are MDHEN and SYDVKM. Unmatched junction bases numbered 4, after V lost 5 bases and J lost 7 bases. The CDR3 loop spans 13 amino acids. The CDR3, as DNA: TGTGCCAGCAGTGGAGGGGGCTTTGAAAAACTGTTTTTT. Amino acids: CASSGGGFEKLFF.